The source of this T cell receptor beta chain is a study of blood T cell repertoires in COVID-19. Study context: COVID-19 samples, acute and convalescent, were from the United States, Italy and Spain. Sample material is recorded as cDNA or gDNA derived from T cells, B-cell-depleted T cells, or PBMCs.

Trimming at V came to 4 bases and at J to 5 bases, leaving 7 bases not matched to a gene. Germline CDR1 is LNHDA and CDR2 is SQIVND (reference sequence). This CDR3 contains 14 residues. The protocol was immunoSEQ multiplex PCR, while the TCRdb copy is restricted to in-frame clones and leaves out a portion. The sample shows 300,000 to 350,000 clones, approximately 88% of them seen only once. Seattle participants joined during active infection and were tracked over time. Sequenced input: peripheral blood. This chain links TRBV19 with TRBJ1-1, with 7 bases identical to TRBD1. The sequence was obtained from a woman between 25 and 40 years old with COVID-19, enrolled during active disease. The CDR3 sequence is CASSKTGFGTEAFF. In nucleotides, the CDR3 is TGTGCCAGTAGTAAGACAGGGTTTGGGACTGAAGCTTTCTTT.